The sequence of this T cell receptor beta chain was determined in a study of T cells after somatic rescue of genetic block. Germline assignment: CDR1 SGHRS and CDR2 YFSETQ. V shed 0 bases and J shed 1 base, with 11 bases lying between them. CDR3 size: 15 residues. Sequencing used immunoSEQ multiplex PCR; TCRdb keeps in-frame clones, though not all of them. The sample carries around 67,000 clones, approximately 91% recorded once. This clone has just one count. This TCR was recovered from a young man. The gene calls are TRBV5-1 and TRBJ2-7; the D is unclear. Input material: peripheral blood mononuclear cells (PBMCs). CDR3 region: CASSLGPVNSYEQYF. Here the CDR3 DNA reads TGCGCCAGCAGCTTGGGCCCGGTAAATTCCTACGAGCAGTACTTC.